The rows below give T cell receptor beta chains drawn from one sample of a study of control samples from healthy donors and cancer patients. Method: immunoSEQ multiplex PCR; TCRdb's copy keeps in-frame clones and lacks some. Counted here are fewer than 200,000 clones, around 93% occurring once; the ten biggest clones make up 4.1%. The sample consisted of blood. Source of these receptors: a woman aged 60-75 years in good health. Each CDR3 is given without its conserved first and last residue. Clone size is shown for a subset of rows, as once, few, many or a class of expanded clone.

cdr3_length clone_size j_call v_call cdr3_aa
14 . TRBJ1-6 TRBV9 ASSAPGTAYNSPLH
12 . TRBJ1-1 TRBV11-3 ASSLGQGGTEAF
11 few TRBJ1-1 TRBV7-9 ASSMGALTEAF
13 . TRBJ2-2 TRBV29-1 SAETGTSLTGELF
13 . TRBJ1-1 TRBV19 ASSIVGLGTTEAF
15 . TRBJ1-4 TRBV4-2 ASSQVAGTGGDEKLF
10 . TRBJ2-7 TRBV19 ASSRQGAEQY
11 . TRBJ1-1 TRBV7-3 ASSEGRGTEAF
12 . TRBJ2-5 TRBV30 AWSGWAGRETQY
11 . TRBJ1-5 TRBV6-9 ASSYPTVQPQH
12 once TRBJ1-2 TRBV28 ASSPTGLNYGYT
13 . TRBJ1-5 TRBV7-2 ASSLWTASNQPQH
12 . TRBJ1-5 TRBV12-5 ASVFGDGNQPQH
10 . TRBJ1-3 TRBV27 ASSSQQGFIY
12 . TRBJ1-6 TRBV14 ASSLRQGSSPLH
14 . TRBJ1-5 TRBV7-8 ASSLHRGYSNQPQH
12 . TRBJ2-7 TRBV7-9 ASSLPWGSYEQY
12 . TRBJ2-7 TRBV4-3 ASSQDRASYEQY
14 . TRBJ1-5 TRBV7-9 ASSLGDRGEDQPQH
12 . TRBJ2-1 TRBV5-5 ASSRSGVNNEQF
14 . TRBJ1-1 TRBV25-1 ASSRAGQSLYTEAF
11 . TRBJ2-7 TRBV12-3/TRBV12-4 ASTPTGTYEQY
11 . TRBJ1-1 TRBV30 AWATGEGTEAF
12 . TRBJ2-5 TRBV9 ASSVDPLGETQY
13 . TRBJ1-4 TRBV5-1 ASSLGDQSSEKLF
12 . TRBJ2-7 TRBV5-1 ASSFRTLSDEQY
15 . TRBJ2-1 TRBV18 ASSPPLAGGLASEQF
13 . TRBJ1-1 TRBV11-2 ASSPGQGEGTEAF
13 . TRBJ1-6 TRBV19 ASSIERGGNSPLH
14 . TRBJ2-7 TRBV9 ASSVGAGSGVYEQY
11 . TRBJ1-2 TRBV12-3/TRBV12-4 ASSSTGAYGYT
15 . TRBJ1-2 TRBV6-1 ASSDRDRQLLNYGYT
12 . TRBJ2-1 TRBV3-1/TRBV3-2 ASVGGGPYNEQF
14 once TRBJ1-4 TRBV2 ASSGMDGRDLEKLF
11 few TRBJ2-7 TRBV19 ASSITGHYEQY
12 few TRBJ2-7 TRBV7-9 ASRPGTRKYEQY
12 . TRBJ1-5 TRBV3-1/TRBV3-2 ASSQLTGNQPQH
15 . TRBJ2-5 TRBV11-2 ASSPPAGRGGGETQY
13 . TRBJ2-3 TRBV18 ASSPGQASLATQY
11 . TRBJ1-1 TRBV18 ASSRTKATEAF
11 . TRBJ1-2 TRBV6-5 ASRVDGNYGYT
14 . TRBJ1-1 TRBV13 ASSLGQLYMNTEAF
11 . TRBJ1-1 TRBV6-2/TRBV6-3 ASSRPKVGEAF
13 . TRBJ2-7 TRBV4-3 ASSQDRDFLDEQY
12 . TRBJ2-2 TRBV12-5 ASGQTGATGELF
11 . TRBJ1-2 TRBV25-1 ASSESPTDGYT
10 . TRBJ1-4 TRBV5-6 ASSLAREKLF
9 . TRBJ1-2 TRBV6-5 ASSIIYGYT
13 . TRBJ2-2 TRBV5-6 ASSPDRVDTGELF
13 . TRBJ1-5 TRBV7-9 ASSASGTGYQPQH
12 once TRBJ1-1 TRBV4-1 ASSQDGGHTEAF
12 . TRBJ1-6 TRBV27 ASTGVGKNSPLH
13 . TRBJ1-2 TRBV19 ASSMHGTGSGGYT
13 . TRBJ2-3 TRBV2 ASSDEATGTDTQY
16 . TRBJ1-3 TRBV21-1 ASSKDVGTWVSGNTIY
16 . TRBJ2-6 TRBV19 ASSPQQGRISGANVLT
13 few TRBJ1-1 TRBV14 ASSQVNRGSPRAF
15 . TRBJ1-3 TRBV2 ASSLGQGFSSGNTIY
14 . TRBJ2-3 TRBV20-1 SASLQRGLFTDTQY